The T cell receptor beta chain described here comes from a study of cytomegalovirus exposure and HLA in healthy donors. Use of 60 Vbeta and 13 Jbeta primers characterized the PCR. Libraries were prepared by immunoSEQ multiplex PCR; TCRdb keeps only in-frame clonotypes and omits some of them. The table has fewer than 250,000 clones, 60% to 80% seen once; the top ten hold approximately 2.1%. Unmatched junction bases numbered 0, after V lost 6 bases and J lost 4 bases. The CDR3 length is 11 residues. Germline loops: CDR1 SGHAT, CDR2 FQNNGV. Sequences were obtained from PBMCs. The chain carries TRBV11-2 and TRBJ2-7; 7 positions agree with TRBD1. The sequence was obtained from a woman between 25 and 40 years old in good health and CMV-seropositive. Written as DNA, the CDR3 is TGTGCCAGCAGGACAGGGTACGAGCAGTACTTC. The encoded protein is CASRTGYEQYF.